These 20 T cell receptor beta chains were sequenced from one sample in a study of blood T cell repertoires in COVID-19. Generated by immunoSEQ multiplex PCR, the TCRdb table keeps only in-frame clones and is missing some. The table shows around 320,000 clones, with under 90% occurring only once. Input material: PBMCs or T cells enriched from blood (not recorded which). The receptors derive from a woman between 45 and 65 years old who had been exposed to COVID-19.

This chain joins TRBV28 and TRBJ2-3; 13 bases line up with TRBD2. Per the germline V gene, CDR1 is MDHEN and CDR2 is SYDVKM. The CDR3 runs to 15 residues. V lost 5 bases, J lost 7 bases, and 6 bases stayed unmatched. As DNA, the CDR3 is TGTGCCAGCAGTGTAACTAGCGGGGGGGGCTATACGCAGTATTTT. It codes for CASSVTSGGGYTQYF.

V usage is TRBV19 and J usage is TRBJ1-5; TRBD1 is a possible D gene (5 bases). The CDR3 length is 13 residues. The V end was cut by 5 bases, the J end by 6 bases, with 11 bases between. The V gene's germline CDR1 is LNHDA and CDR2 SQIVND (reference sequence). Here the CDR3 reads CASSGTSIQPQHF. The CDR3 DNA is TGTGCCAGTAGTGGGACTTCAATTCAGCCCCAGCATTTT. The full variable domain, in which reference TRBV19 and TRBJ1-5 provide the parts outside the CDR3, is DGGITQSPKYLFRKEGQNVTLSCEQNLNHDAMYWYRQDPGQGLRLIYYSQIVNDFQKGDIAEGYSVSREKKESFPLTVTSAQKNPTAFYLCASSGTSIQPQHFGDGTRLSIL.

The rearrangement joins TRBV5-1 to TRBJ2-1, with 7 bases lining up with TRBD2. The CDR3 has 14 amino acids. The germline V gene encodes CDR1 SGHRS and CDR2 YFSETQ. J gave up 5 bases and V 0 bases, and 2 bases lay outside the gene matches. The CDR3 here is CASSLDGGNNEQFF. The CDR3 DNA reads TGCGCCAGCAGCTTGGACGGGGGGAACAATGAGCAGTTCTTC. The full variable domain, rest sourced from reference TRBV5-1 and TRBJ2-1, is KAGVTQTPRYLIKTRGQQVTLSCSPISGHRSVSWYQQTPGQGLQFLFEYFSETQRNKGNFPGRFSGRQFSNSRSEMNVSTLELGDSALYLCASSLDGGNNEQFFGPGTRLTVL.

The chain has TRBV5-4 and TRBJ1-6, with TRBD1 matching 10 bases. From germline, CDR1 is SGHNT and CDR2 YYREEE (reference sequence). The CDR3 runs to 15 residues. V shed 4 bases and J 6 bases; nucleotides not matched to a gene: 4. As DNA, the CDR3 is TGTGCCAGCAGCGGCCGGGACAGGGGTAATTCACCCCTCCACTTT. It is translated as CASSGRDRGNSPLHF.

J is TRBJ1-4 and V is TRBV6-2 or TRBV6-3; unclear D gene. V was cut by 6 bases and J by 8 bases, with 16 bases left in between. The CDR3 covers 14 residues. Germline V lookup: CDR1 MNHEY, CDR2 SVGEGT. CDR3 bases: TGTGCCAGCAGCAAACGGGTTGTCGGCGAAAAACTGTTTTTT. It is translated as CASSKRVVGEKLFF.

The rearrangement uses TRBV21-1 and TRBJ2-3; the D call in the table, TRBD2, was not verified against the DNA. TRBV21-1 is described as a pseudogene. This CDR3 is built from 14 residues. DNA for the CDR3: TGTGCCCCCAGGCCGGGGGAAAGCACAGATACGCAGTATTTT. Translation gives CAPRPGESTDTQYF.

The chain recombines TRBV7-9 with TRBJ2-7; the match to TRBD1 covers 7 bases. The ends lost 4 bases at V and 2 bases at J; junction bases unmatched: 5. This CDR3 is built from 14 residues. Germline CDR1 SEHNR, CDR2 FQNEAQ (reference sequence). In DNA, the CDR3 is TGTGCCAGCAGCTGGGGGACAGACCCCTACGAGCAGTACTTC. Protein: CASSWGTDPYEQYF.

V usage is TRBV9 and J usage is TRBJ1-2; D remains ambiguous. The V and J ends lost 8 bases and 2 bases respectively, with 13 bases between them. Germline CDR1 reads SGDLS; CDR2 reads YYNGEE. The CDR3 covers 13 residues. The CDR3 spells CASEGPENYGYTF. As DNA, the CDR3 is TGTGCCAGTGAAGGCCCGGAGAACTATGGCTACACCTTC.

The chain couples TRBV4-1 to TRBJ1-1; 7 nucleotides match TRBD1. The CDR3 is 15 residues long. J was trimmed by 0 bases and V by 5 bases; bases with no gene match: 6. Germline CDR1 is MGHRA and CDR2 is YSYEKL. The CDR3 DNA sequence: TGCGCCAGCAGCGAATCAGGGGGTTTGAACACTGAAGCTTTCTTT. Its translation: CASSESGGLNTEAFF.

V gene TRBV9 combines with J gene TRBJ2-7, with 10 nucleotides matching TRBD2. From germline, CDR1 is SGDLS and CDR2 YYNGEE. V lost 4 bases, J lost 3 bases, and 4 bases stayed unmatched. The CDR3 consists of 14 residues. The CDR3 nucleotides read TGTGCCAGCAGCTCCCTAGCGGGGGACTACGAGCAGTACTTC. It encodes CASSSLAGDYEQYF.

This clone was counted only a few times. The CDR3 coding sequence is TGTGCCAGCAGCTCCCGACAGGGGAGGAACACTGAAGCTTTCTTT. Translated: CASSSRQGRNTEAFF. The rearrangement links TRBV7-9 to TRBJ1-1; 8 bases match TRBD1. The V and J ends lost 4 bases and 1 base, in that order; junction bases with no gene match: 5. This CDR3 contains 15 residues. Germline-derived CDR1 and CDR2 are SEHNR and FQNEAQ (reference sequence).

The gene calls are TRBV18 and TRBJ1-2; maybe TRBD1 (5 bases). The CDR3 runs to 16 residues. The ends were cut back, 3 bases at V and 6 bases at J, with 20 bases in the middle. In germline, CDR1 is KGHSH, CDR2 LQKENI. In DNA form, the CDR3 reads TGTGCCAGCTCACCTATGCCGGGGGGGTTTCAGGATGGCTACACCTTC. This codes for CASSPMPGGFQDGYTF.

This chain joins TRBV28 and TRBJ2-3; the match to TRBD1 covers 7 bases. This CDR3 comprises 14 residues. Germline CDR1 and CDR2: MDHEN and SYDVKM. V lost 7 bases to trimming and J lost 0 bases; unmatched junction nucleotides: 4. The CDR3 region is CASKTGSSTDTQYF. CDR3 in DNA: TGTGCCAGCAAGACAGGGTCTAGCACAGATACGCAGTATTTT. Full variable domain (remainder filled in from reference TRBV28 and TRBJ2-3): DVKVTQSSRYLVKRTGEKVFLECVQDMDHENMFWYRQDPGLGLRLIYFSYDVKMKEKGDIPEGYSVSREKKERFSLILESASTNQTSMYLCASKTGSSTDTQYFGPGTRLTVL.

Written as DNA, the CDR3 is TGCGCCAGCAGCTTGTTCGGGACAGGGGAACAAGAGACCCAGTACTTC. Translating gives CASSLFGTGEQETQYF. V and J are TRBV5-1 and TRBJ2-5, with 10 bases identical to TRBD1. The CDR3 has 16 amino acids. Germline values: CDR1 SGHRS, CDR2 YFSETQ. The V segment lost 1 base and the J segment 2 bases; nucleotides outside the gene matches: 5.

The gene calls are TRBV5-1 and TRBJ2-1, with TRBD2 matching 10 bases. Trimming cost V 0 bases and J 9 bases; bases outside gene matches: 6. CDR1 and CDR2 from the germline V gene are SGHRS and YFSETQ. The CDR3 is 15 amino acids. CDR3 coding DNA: TGCGCCAGCAGCTTGGTCGGGACTAGCGAGAGTGAGCAGTTCTTC. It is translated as CASSLVGTSESEQFF.

CDR3 DNA: TGTGCCAGTAGTGTTGACAGTGCAACTAATGAAAAACTGTTTTTT. It yields the protein CASSVDSATNEKLFF. The J gene is TRBJ1-4, the V gene TRBV19; D may be TRBD1 (5 bases). Trimming stripped 5 bases from V and 0 bases from J, with 10 bases between. Germline CDR1 LNHDA, CDR2 SQIVND (reference sequence). The CDR3 spans 15 residues.

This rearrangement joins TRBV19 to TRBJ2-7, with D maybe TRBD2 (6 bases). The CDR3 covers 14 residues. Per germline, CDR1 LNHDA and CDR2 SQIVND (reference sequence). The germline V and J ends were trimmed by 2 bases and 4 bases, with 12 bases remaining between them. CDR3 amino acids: CASSISAGRYEQYF. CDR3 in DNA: TGTGCCAGTAGTATATCCGCAGGGAGGTACGAGCAGTACTTC.

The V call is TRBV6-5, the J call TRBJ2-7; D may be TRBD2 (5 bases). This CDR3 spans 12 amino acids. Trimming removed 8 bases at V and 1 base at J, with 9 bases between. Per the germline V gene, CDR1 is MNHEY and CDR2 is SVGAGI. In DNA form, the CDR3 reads TGTGCCAGCGGGAGTTGGTCCTACGAGCAGTACTTC. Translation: CASGSWSYEQYF.

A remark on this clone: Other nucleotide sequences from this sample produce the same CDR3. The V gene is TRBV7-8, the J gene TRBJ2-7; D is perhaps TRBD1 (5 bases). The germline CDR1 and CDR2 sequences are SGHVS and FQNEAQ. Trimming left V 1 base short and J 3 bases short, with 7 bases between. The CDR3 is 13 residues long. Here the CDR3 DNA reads TGTGCCAGCAGCTTAGACAGGAACTACGAGCAGTACTTC. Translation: CASSLDRNYEQYF.

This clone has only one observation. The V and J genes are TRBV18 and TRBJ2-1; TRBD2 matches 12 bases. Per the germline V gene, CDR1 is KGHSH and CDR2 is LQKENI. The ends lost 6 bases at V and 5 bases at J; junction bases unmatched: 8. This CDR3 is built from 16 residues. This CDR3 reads CASSNTLAGGHNEQFF. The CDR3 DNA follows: TGTGCCAGCTCGAATACACTAGCGGGGGGACACAATGAGCAGTTCTTC.